A selection of T cell receptor beta chains follows, all from one sample in a study of shared clonotypes between healthy human individuals. Some clones are missing from TCRdb's copy, which holds only in-frame ones; the method was immunoSEQ multiplex PCR. This sample carries fewer than 400,000 clones, around two thirds of them seen once, and the ten largest clones take about 9.3%. What was sequenced was memory CD4+ T cells sorted from blood. The receptors derive from a man aged 25-45 years in good health. CDR3s leave out the opening cysteine and the closing phenylalanine or tryptophan. Clone sizes are given selectively: once, few, many, or a class where the clone is expanded.

>many|TRBJ2-3|TRBV28
ASSSTGGTDTQY
>NA|TRBJ2-5|TRBV7-8
ASTLGGGETQY
>NA|TRBJ1-4|TRBV2
ASSEGRDRGEKLF
>many|TRBJ2-1|TRBV7-6
ASSLAGTRYNEQF
>NA|TRBJ2-2|TRBV28
ASRISGRANTGELF
>many|TRBJ2-3|TRBV7-2
ASATSAGTDTQY
>NA|TRBJ2-7|TRBV28
ASSSRAVVGHEQY
>few|TRBJ2-5|TRBV11-2
ASSPGTGTQETQY
>few|TRBJ2-7|TRBV4-1
ASSQSTGYEQY
>many|TRBJ2-1|TRBV5-1
ASSLFPTASGSSYNEQF
>NA|TRBJ2-5|TRBV20-1
STRSPTQY
>NA|TRBJ2-2|TRBV14
ASRWGNTGELF
>NA|TRBJ1-1|TRBV25-1
ASSELDRLNTEAF
>NA|TRBJ2-7|TRBV7-2
ASSLGVTASEQY
>NA|TRBJ1-5|TRBV5-8
ASSWTGTGGYQPQH
>NA|TRBJ2-1|TRBV18
ASSPSRLAGHEQF
>few|TRBJ2-3|TRBV19
ASSITVSADTQY
>NA|TRBJ1-5|TRBV5-5
ASSPDSYNQPQH
>NA|TRBJ2-1|TRBV19
ASSTAQGSSYNEQF
>NA|TRBJ2-2|TRBV5-8
ASSRDLGTGELF
>NA|TRBJ1-2|TRBV7-9
ASSLGLGGGYGYT
>NA|TRBJ2-1|TRBV7-3
ASSLGSYNEQF
>NA|TRBJ1-2|TRBV5-4
ASSSGTGGYYGYT
>NA|TRBJ2-2|TRBV6-1
ASSERSQNTGELF
>NA|TRBJ2-7|TRBV5-4
ASTPGLRSSTYEQY
>many|TRBJ2-3|TRBV14
ASSLSGADTQY
>NA|TRBJ2-5|TRBV2
ASSEFPGRETQY